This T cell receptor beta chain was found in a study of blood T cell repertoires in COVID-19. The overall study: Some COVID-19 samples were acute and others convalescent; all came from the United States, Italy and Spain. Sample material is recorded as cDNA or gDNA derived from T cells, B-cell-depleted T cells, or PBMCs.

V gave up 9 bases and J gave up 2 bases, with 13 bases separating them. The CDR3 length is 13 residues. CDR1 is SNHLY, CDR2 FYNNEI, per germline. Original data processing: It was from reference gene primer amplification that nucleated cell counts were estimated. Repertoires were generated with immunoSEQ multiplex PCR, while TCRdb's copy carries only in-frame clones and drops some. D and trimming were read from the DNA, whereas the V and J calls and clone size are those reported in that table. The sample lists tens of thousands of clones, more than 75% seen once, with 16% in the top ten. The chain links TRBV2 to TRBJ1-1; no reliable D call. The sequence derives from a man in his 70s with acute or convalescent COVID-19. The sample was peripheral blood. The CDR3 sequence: CARSQGGNTEAFF. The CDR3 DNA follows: TGTGCCAGGAGCCAAGGCGGTAACACTGAAGCTTTCTTT.